The source of this T cell receptor (beta chain) is a study of graft-versus-host responses after intestinal transplantation. As concerns this clone: Its target is not known.

Study-level results: GvH clone levels peaked in circulation, and this peak was associated with early post-transplant HvG declines.

The CDR3 runs 15 residues. In germline, CDR1 is SGHDT, CDR2 YYEEEE. V lost 2 bases, J lost 2 bases, and 11 bases lay in between. Measured with immunoSEQ multiplex PCR; TCRdb has only the in-frame clones, and not every one. The sample lists 35,000 to 45,000 clones; roughly 94% were seen once. The chain is built from TRBV5-6 and TRBJ1-5; tentative D call: TRBD1 (5 bases). The receptor comes from a human donor who was the organ donor for an intestinal transplant. The input for sequencing was unstimulated CD4+ T cells sorted from spleen or lymph node cells, taken before transplant. The CDR3 loop reads CASSFGGSGNQPQHF. The CDR3 bases are TGTGCCAGCAGCTTTGGGGGGTCGGGCAATCAGCCCCAGCATTTT.